Presented here are 6 T cell receptor beta chains from one specimen sequenced in a study of T cells in Graves' hyperthyroidism and ophthalmopathy. Amplification of TCR beta CDR3 regions was performed using RNA transcripts as template. TCR CDR3 regions were first amplified by RT-PCR with HTBI primers. In TCRdb, the multiplex PCR reads were re-called with MiXCR into one record per CDR3 protein. The profile covers about 500,000 distinct CDR3 sequences, with roughly 15% appearing a single time and around 17% taken by the ten largest. Sequenced material: blood. These receptors all come from a woman between 18 and 30 years old with Graves' ophthalmopathy.

A word on this clonotype: Being one base from a much bigger clone, this may be a read error. The gene calls are TRBV5-6 and TRBJ2-1; 8 bases are a match to TRBD1. The CDR3 contains 12 residues. CDR1 and CDR2 from the germline V gene are SGHDT and YYEEEE. The CDR3 region has the DNA TGTGCCAGCAGCTTGGGGGACAGGACCAACGTCTTC. Protein sequence: CASSLGDRTNVF.

This clonotype was picked up a small number of times. The rearrangement uses TRBV7-2 and TRBJ2-5; 10 bases map to TRBD2. This CDR3 is built from 17 residues. Trimming cost V 1 base and J 2 bases; bases outside gene matches: 7. Germline V gene sequence: CDR1 SGHTA, CDR2 FQGNSA. CDR3 amino acids: CASSLGLAGLIQETQYF. The CDR3 bases are TGTGCCAGCAGCTTAGGACTAGCGGGCTTAATACAAGAGACCCAGTACTTC.

In this sample, this clonotype turned up many times. The chain uses TRBV12-3 or TRBV12-4 and TRBJ2-2, with 16 positions matching TRBD2. The CDR3 totals 22 residues. J gave up 5 bases and V 4 bases, and 19 bases lay outside the gene matches. The CDR3: CASSSPHGTSGRATGETGELFF. DNA for the CDR3: TGTGCCAGCAGTTCTCCCCACGGGACTAGCGGGAGGGCCACTGGTGAAACCGGGGAGCTGTTTTTT.

The table lists this clonotype with a few counts. The rearrangement joins TRBV6-1 to TRBJ1-1; a possible D gene is TRBD1 (6 bases). The V end was cut by 5 bases, the J end by 9 bases, with 16 bases between. The CDR3 is 13 amino acids. CDR1 and CDR2 from the germline V gene are MNHNS and SASEGT. As DNA, the CDR3 is TGTGCCAGCAGTATATACAGGGAGGAGCAAGCTTTCTTT. This sequence encodes CASSIYREEQAFF.

The rearrangement uses TRBV7-8 and TRBJ2-3; possibly TRBD1 for D (6 bases). V was shortened by 1 base and J by 2 bases, with 16 bases between the two germline ends. The CDR3 spans 17 residues. In germline, CDR1 is SGHVS, CDR2 FQNEAQ. As DNA, the CDR3 is TGTGCCAGCAGCTTAGTTCAGGGGTCCCTAACCACAGATACGCAGTATTTT. This sequence encodes CASSLVQGSLTTDTQYF.

This clonotype was seen many times. This chain joins TRBV13 and TRBJ1-2; D not certain. The CDR3 runs 13 residues. V was shortened by 5 bases and J by 0 bases, with 7 bases between the two germline ends. Germline V gene data show CDR1 as PRHDT and CDR2 as FYEKMQ (reference sequence). The DNA for the CDR3 is TGTGCCAGCAGCCCGAGGGCTAACTATGGCTACACCTTC. Translation: CASSPRANYGYTF.